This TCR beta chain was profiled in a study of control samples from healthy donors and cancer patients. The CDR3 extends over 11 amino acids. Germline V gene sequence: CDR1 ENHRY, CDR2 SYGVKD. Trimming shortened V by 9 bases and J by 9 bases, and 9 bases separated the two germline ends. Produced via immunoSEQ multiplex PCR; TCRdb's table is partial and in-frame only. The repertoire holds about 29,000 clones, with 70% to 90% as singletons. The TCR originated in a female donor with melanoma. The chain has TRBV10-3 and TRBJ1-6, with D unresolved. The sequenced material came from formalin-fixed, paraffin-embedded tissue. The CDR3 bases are TGTGCCATAGGGTCGGCTTCACCCCTCCACTTT. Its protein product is CAIGSASPLHF.